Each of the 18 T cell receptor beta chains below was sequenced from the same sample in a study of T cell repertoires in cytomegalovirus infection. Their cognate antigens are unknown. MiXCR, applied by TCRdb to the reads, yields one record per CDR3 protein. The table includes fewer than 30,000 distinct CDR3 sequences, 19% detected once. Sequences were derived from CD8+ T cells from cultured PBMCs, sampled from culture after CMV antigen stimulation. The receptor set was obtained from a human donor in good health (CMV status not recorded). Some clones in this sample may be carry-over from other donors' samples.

The CDR3 region has the DNA TGTGCCAGCAGTGTCCAGGGGGCAGTCGCCGGGGAGCTGTTTTTT. It yields the protein CASSVQGAVAGELFF. The chain combines TRBV2 with TRBJ2-2, with TRBD1 matching over 8 bases. This CDR3 has 15 residues. Trimming cost V 4 bases and J 6 bases; bases outside gene matches: 7. CDR1 is SNHLY and CDR2 is FYNNEI in the germline V gene. The variable domain in full, completed from reference TRBV2 and TRBJ2-2, reads EPEVTQTPSHQVTQMGQEVILRCVPISNHLYFYWYRQILGQKVEFLVSFYNNEISEKSEIFDDQFSVERPDGSNFTLKIRSTKLEDSAMYFCASSVQGAVAGELFFGEGSRLTVL.

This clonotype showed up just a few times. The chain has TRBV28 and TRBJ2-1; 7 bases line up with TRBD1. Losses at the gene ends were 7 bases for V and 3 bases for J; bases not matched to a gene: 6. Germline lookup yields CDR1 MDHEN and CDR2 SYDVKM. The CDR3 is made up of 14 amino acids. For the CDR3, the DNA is TGTGCCAGCAAGATTCAGGGGGTCTACAATGAGCAGTTCTTC. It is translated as CASKIQGVYNEQFF.

CDR3 sequence (DNA): TGTGCCAGCAGCTTAGACCGGGACCCAGCCAAAAACATTCAGTACTTC. It is translated as CASSLDRDPAKNIQYF. This sequence joins TRBV7-2 and TRBJ2-4; D is tentatively TRBD1 or TRBD2 (5 bases each). Germline V gene data show CDR1 as SGHTA and CDR2 as FQGNSA. Trimming left V 1 base short and J 0 bases short, with 10 bases between. The CDR3 is 16 residues long.

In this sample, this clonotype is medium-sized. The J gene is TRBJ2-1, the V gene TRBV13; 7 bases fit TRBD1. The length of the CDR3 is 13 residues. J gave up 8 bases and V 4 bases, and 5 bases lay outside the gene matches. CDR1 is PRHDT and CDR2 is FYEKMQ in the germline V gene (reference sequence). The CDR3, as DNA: TGTGCCAGCAGCTGGCAGGGGGACGATGAGCAGTTCTTC. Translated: CASSWQGDDEQFF.

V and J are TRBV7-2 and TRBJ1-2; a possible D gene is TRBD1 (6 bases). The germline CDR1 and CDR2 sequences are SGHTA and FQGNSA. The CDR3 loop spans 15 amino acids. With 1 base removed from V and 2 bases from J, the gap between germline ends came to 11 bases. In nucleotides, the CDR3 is TGTGCCAGCAGCTTAGTAGGACAGAAGAACTATGGCTACACCTTC. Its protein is CASSLVGQKNYGYTF. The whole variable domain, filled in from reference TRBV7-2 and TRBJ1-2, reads GAGVSQSPSNKVTEKGKDVELRCDPISGHTALYWYRQSLGQGLEFLIYFQGNSAPDKSGLPSDRFSAERTGGSVSTLTIQRTQQEDSAVYLCASSLVGQKNYGYTFGSGTRLTVV.

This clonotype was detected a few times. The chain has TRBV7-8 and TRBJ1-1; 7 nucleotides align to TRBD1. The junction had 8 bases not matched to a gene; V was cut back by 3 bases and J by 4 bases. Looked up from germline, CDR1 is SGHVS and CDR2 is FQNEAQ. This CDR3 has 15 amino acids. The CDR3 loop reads CASSLGPGGSTEAFF. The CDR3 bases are TGTGCCAGCAGCTTGGGGCCAGGGGGAAGCACTGAAGCTTTCTTT.

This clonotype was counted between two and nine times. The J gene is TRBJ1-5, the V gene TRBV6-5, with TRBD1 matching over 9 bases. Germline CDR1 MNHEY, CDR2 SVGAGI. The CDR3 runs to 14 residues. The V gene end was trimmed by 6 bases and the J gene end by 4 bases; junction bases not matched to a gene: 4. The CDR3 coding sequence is TGTGCCAGCAGCCAAGGGACAGGGAATCAGCCCCAGCATTTT. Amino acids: CASSQGTGNQPQHF.

CDR3 nucleotide sequence: TGTGCCAGCAGTGAAGCCTTACAGGGGGTTTTGGCCAAAAACATTCAGTACTTC. Translated, it gives CASSEALQGVLAKNIQYF. The chain carries TRBV2 and TRBJ2-4; TRBD1 agrees at 8 bases. This CDR3 spans 18 amino acids. Trimming cost V 0 bases and J 1 base; bases outside gene matches: 8. CDR1 SNHLY and CDR2 FYNNEI come from the germline V gene. The full variable domain, with the rest looked up from reference TRBV2 and TRBJ2-4, is EPEVTQTPSHQVTQMGQEVILRCVPISNHLYFYWYRQILGQKVEFLVSFYNNEISEKSEIFDDQFSVERPDGSNFTLKIRSTKLEDSAMYFCASSEALQGVLAKNIQYFGAGTRLSVL.

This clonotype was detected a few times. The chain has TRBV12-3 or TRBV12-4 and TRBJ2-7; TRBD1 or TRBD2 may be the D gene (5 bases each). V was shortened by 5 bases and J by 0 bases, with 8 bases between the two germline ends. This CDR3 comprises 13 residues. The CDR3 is CASSRGTSYEQYF. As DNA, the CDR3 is TGTGCCAGCAGTCGAGGGACCTCCTACGAGCAGTACTTC.

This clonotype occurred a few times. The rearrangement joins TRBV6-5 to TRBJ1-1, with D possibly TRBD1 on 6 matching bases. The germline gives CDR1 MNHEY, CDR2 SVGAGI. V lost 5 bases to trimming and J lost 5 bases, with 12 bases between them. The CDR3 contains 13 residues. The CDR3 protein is CASSVGGPTEAFF. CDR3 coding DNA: TGTGCCAGCAGTGTGGGGGGGCCTACTGAAGCTTTCTTT.

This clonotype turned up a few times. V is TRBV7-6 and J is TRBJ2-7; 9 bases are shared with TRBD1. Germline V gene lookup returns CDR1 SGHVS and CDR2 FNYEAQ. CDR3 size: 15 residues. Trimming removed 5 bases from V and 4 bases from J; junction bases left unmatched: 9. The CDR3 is CASSRGSGQGYEQYF. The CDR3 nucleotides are TGTGCCAGCAGCCGGGGGTCGGGACAGGGTTACGAGCAGTACTTC.

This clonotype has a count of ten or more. The CDR3 spells CASSFGRGNTEAFF. CDR3 nucleotide sequence: TGTGCCAGCAGCTTTGGCAGGGGGAACACTGAAGCTTTCTTT. This chain joins TRBV7-2 and TRBJ1-1, with a weak D call TRBD1 (6 bases). The CDR3 spans 14 residues. In germline, CDR1 is SGHTA, CDR2 FQGNSA. V gave up 3 bases and J gave up 1 base, with 9 bases separating them.

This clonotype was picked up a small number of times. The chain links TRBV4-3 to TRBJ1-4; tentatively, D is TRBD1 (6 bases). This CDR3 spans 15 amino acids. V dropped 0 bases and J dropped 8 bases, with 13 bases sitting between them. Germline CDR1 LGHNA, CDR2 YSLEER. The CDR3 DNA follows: TGCGCCAGCAGCCAAGAAAGGGGGGTAGACGAAAAACTGTTTTTT. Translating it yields CASSQERGVDEKLFF.

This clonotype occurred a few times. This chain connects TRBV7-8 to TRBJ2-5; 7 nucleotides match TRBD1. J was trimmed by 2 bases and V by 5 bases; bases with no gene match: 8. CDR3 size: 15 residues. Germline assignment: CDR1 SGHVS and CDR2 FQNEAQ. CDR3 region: CASSPRPGQQETQYF. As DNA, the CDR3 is TGTGCCAGCAGCCCCCGACCGGGACAGCAAGAGACCCAGTACTTC.

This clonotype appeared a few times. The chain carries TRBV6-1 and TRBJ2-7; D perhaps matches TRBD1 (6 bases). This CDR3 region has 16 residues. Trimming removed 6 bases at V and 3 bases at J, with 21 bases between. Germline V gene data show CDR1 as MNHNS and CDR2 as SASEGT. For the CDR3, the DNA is TGTGCCAGCAGGAACAGGGTTACCTCTCTAAACTACGAGCAGTACTTC. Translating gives CASRNRVTSLNYEQYF.

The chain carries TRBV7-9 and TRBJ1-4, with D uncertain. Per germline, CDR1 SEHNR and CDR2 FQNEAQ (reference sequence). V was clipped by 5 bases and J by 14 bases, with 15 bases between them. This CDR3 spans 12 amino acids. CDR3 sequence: CASSPHFEGLFF. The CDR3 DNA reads TGTGCCAGCAGCCCCCACTTTGAAGGGCTGTTTTTT.

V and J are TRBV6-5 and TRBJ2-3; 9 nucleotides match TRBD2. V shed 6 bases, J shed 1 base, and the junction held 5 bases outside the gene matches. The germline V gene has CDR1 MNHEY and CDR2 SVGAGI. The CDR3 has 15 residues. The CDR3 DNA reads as TGTGCCAGCAGCTCTCAGCGGGGGGGCACAGATACGCAGTATTTT. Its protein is CASSSQRGGTDTQYF.

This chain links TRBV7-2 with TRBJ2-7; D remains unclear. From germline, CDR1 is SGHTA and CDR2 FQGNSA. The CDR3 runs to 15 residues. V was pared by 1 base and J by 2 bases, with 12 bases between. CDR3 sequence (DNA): TGTGCCAGCAGCTTAGTTGTGGCAGATGCCTACGAGCAGTACTTC. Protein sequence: CASSLVVADAYEQYF.